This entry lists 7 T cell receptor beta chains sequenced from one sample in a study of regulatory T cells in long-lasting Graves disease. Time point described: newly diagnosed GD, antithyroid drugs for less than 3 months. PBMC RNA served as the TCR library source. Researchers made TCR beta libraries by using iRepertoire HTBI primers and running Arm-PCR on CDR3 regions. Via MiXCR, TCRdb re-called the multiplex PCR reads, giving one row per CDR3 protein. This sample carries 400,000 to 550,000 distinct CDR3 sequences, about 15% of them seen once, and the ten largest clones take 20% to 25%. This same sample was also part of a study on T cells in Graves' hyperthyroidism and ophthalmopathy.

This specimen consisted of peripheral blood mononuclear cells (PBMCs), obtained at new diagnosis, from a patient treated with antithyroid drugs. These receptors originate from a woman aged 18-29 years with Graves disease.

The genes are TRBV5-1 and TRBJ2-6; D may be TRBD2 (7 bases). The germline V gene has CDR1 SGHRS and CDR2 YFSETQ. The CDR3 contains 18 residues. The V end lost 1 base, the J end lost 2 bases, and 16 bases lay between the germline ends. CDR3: CASSLKLQGGAGANVLTF. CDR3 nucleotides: TGCGCCAGCAGCTTGAAATTACAGGGAGGGGCTGGGGCCAACGTCCTGACTTTC.

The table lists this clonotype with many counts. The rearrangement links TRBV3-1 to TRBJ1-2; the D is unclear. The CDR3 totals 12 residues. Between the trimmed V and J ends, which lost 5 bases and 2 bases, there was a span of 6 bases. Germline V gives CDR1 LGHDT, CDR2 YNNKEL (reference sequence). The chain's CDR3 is CASSAGNYGYTF. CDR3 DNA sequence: TGTGCCAGCAGCGCGGGGAACTATGGCTACACCTTC.

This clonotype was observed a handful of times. Here the CDR3 reads CASSQDRTPTYNEQFF. The CDR3 coding sequence is TGCGCCAGCAGCCAAGATAGGACTCCTACCTACAATGAGCAGTTCTTC. The chain couples TRBV4-1 to TRBJ2-1; D is possibly TRBD2 (5 bases). V shed 0 bases and J shed 2 bases, with 11 bases lying between them. Looked up from germline, CDR1 is MGHRA and CDR2 is YSYEKL. The CDR3 runs 16 residues.

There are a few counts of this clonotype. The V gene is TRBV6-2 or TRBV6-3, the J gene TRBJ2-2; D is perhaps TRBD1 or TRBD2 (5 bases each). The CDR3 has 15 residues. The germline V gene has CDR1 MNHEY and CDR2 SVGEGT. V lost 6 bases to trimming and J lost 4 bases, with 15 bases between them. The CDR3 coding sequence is TGTGCCAGCAGACAGGTGGGGGTAGGCACCGGGGAGCTGTTTTTT. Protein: CASRQVGVGTGELFF.

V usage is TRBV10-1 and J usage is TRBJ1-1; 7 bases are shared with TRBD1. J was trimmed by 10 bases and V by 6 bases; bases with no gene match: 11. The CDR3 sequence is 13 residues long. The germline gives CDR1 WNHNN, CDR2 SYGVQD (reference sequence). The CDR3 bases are TGCGCCAGCAGCGCCGGGACAGAAGTAGGAGCTTTCTTT. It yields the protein CASSAGTEVGAFF.

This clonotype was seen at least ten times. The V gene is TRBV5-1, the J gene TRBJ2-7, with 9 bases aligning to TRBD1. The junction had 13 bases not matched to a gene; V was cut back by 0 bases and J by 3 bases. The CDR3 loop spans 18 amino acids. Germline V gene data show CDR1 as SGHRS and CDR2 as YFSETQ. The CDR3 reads CASSLGGSGQGAFYEQYF. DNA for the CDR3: TGCGCCAGCAGCTTGGGGGGTTCGGGACAGGGCGCGTTCTACGAGCAGTACTTC.

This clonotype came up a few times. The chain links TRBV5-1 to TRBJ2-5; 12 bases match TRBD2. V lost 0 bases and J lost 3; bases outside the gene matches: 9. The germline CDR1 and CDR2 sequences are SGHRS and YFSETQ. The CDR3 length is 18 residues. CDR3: CASSLGLLAGGMEETQYF. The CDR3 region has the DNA TGCGCCAGCAGCTTGGGTCTTCTAGCGGGAGGGATGGAAGAGACCCAGTACTTC.